The rows below give T cell receptor beta chains drawn from one sample of a study of T cells after yellow fever vaccination. TCRdb re-called the 5' RACE reads through MiXCR, storing one row per CDR3 protein. This table has hundreds of thousands of distinct CDR3 sequences, roughly 19% appearing once. The material sequenced was PBMCs, taken 15 days after the yellow fever booster vaccination. Receptors originate from a man aged 25 to 40 who received the YFV17D yellow fever vaccine. Each CDR3 is given with its conserved first and last residue. Each record gives: J gene, V gene, D gene, clone size, CDR3 protein, CDR3 DNA. The D gene is left open where the match is weak. Size is stated for part of the rows, as once, few or many counts, or as a class when the clone is expanded.

J: TRBJ1-1
V: TRBV29-1
D: TRBD1
size: .
CDR3: CSVGTGGTEAFF
DNA: TGCAGCGTTGGGACAGGAGGAACTGAAGCTTTCTTT

J: TRBJ2-3
V: TRBV30
D: TRBD2
size: few
CDR3: CAWVVAGGADTQYF
DNA: TGTGCCTGGGTAGTAGCGGGAGGAGCAGATACGCAGTATTTT

J: TRBJ1-1
V: TRBV30
D: .
size: few
CDR3: CAWRGSGIIEAFF
DNA: TGTGCCTGGAGAGGGTCAGGGATTATTGAAGCTTTCTTT

J: TRBJ2-7
V: TRBV28
D: .
size: few
CDR3: CASSHSVGFTYEQYF
DNA: TGTGCCAGCAGTCATTCGGTCGGCTTTACCTACGAGCAGTACTTC

J: TRBJ2-7
V: TRBV27
D: TRBD2
size: .
CDR3: CASSLRASGRTVRDEQYF
DNA: TGTGCCAGCAGTTTACGGGCTAGCGGGAGGACCGTTAGGGACGAGCAGTACTTC

J: TRBJ1-1
V: TRBV3-1
D: TRBD1
size: .
CDR3: CASSREVGTGTTEAFF
DNA: TGTGCCAGCAGCCGCGAGGTGGGGACAGGGACCACTGAAGCTTTCTTT

J: TRBJ2-6
V: TRBV7-8
D: TRBD2
size: .
CDR3: CASSLAFTSGRSGANVLTF
DNA: TGTGCCAGCAGCTTAGCTTTCACTAGCGGGAGGTCTGGGGCCAACGTCCTGACTTTC

J: TRBJ2-1
V: TRBV7-2
D: .
size: few
CDR3: CASTDPDGRVDEQFF
DNA: TGTGCCAGCACGGACCCCGACGGGAGAGTAGATGAGCAGTTCTTC

J: TRBJ2-3
V: TRBV6-1
D: TRBD2
size: .
CDR3: CASTIAGPSTDTQYF
DNA: TGTGCCAGCACCATAGCGGGACCTAGCACAGATACGCAGTATTTT

J: TRBJ2-7
V: TRBV5-4
D: .
size: .
CDR3: CASSLKGRNTEQYF
DNA: TGTGCCAGCAGCCTTAAGGGACGGAACACCGAGCAGTACTTC

J: TRBJ2-5
V: TRBV20-1
D: .
size: few
CDR3: CSAPPSSETQYF
DNA: TGCAGTGCCCCCCCTAGTTCGGAGACCCAGTACTTC

J: TRBJ2-1
V: TRBV29-1
D: .
size: few
CDR3: CSVDGGEQFF
DNA: TGCAGCGTTGATGGAGGCGAGCAGTTCTTC

J: TRBJ2-7
V: TRBV6-1
D: .
size: .
CDR3: CASRNDELSYEQYF
DNA: TGTGCCAGCAGAAACGACGAACTGTCTTACGAGCAGTACTTC

J: TRBJ1-1
V: TRBV5-4
D: .
size: many
CDR3: CASSPESRGTEAFF
DNA: TGTGCCAGCAGTCCGGAGTCCCGTGGTACTGAAGCTTTCTTT

J: TRBJ1-1
V: TRBV20-1
D: .
size: few
CDR3: CSAGAVAGNTEAFF
DNA: TGCAGTGCTGGGGCGGTGGCAGGAAACACTGAAGCTTTCTTT

J: TRBJ2-4
V: TRBV20-1
D: TRBD2
size: .
CDR3: CSAIPSGNVRNIQYF
DNA: TGCAGTGCTATCCCTAGCGGGAACGTGAGAAACATTCAGTACTTC

J: TRBJ2-2
V: TRBV7-2
D: TRBD2
size: .
CDR3: CASSFGRLAVGTGELFF
DNA: TGTGCCAGCAGCTTCGGCAGACTAGCGGTGGGGACCGGGGAGCTGTTTTTT

J: TRBJ2-7
V: TRBV4-1
D: TRBD1
size: .
CDR3: CASSQDLEQGAFYEQYF
DNA: TGCGCCAGCAGCCAAGATCTAGAGCAGGGGGCCTTCTACGAGCAGTACTTC

J: TRBJ2-6
V: TRBV4-3
D: .
size: .
CDR3: CASSQRQRSSGANVLTF
DNA: TGCGCCAGCAGCCAGCGACAGAGGAGCTCTGGGGCCAACGTCCTGACTTTC

J: TRBJ2-1
V: TRBV7-9
D: .
size: few
CDR3: CASSLRGQGEQFF
DNA: TGTGCCAGCAGCTTACGTGGCCAGGGTGAGCAGTTCTTC

J: TRBJ2-5
V: TRBV5-6
D: TRBD2
size: .
CDR3: CASSMTSGSGLETQYF
DNA: TGTGCCAGCAGCATGACTAGCGGGAGTGGTTTGGAGACCCAGTACTTC

J: TRBJ2-1
V: TRBV18
D: .
size: .
CDR3: CASSPPSTSSYNEQFF
DNA: TGTGCCAGCTCACCACCGTCAACTAGCAGCTACAATGAGCAGTTCTTC

J: TRBJ2-1
V: TRBV3-1
D: TRBD2
size: once
CDR3: CASTPSGLAGVGSYNEQFF
DNA: TGTGCCAGCACCCCAAGCGGACTAGCGGGAGTAGGTTCCTACAATGAGCAGTTCTTC

J: TRBJ1-6
V: TRBV5-6
D: .
size: .
CDR3: CASRLLGNSPLHF
DNA: TGTGCCAGCAGATTGCTAGGCAATTCACCCCTCCACTTT

J: TRBJ2-1
V: TRBV2
D: .
size: few
CDR3: CASNWPGDEQFF
DNA: TGTGCCAGCAATTGGCCGGGGGATGAGCAGTTCTTC

J: TRBJ2-1
V: TRBV20-1
D: TRBD2
size: few
CDR3: CSAIRTSGNNEQFF
DNA: TGCAGTGCAATTCGGACTAGCGGAAACAATGAGCAGTTCTTC

J: TRBJ2-7
V: TRBV12-3/TRBV12-4
D: .
size: .
CDR3: CASSFDTEQQFYEQYF
DNA: TGTGCCAGCAGTTTTGACACCGAACAACAATTCTACGAGCAGTACTTC

J: TRBJ2-7
V: TRBV20-1
D: .
size: .
CDR3: CSASMRQGLGGSYEQYF
DNA: TGCAGTGCTAGTATGCGACAGGGCCTGGGGGGCTCCTACGAGCAGTACTTC

J: TRBJ2-7
V: TRBV7-6
D: .
size: many
CDR3: CASSLQPLSEQYF
DNA: TGTGCCAGCAGTCTTCAACCCCTCTCCGAGCAGTACTTC

J: TRBJ2-5
V: TRBV20-1
D: .
size: .
CDR3: CSARGPAGRRETQYF
DNA: TGCAGTGCTAGAGGTCCCGCAGGGCGCCGAGAGACCCAGTACTTC

J: TRBJ2-1
V: TRBV14
D: TRBD2
size: .
CDR3: CASSQTAGEFF
DNA: TGTGCCAGCAGCCAAACGGCGGGAGAGTTCTTC

J: TRBJ2-3
V: TRBV11-2
D: TRBD2
size: few
CDR3: CASSLEVRETSTDTQYF
DNA: TGTGCCAGCAGCTTAGAGGTGCGGGAGACTAGCACAGATACGCAGTATTTT

J: TRBJ2-5
V: TRBV7-7
D: TRBD2
size: few
CDR3: CASSKEGLAFETQYF
DNA: TGTGCCAGCAGCAAAGAGGGACTAGCGTTTGAGACCCAGTACTTC

J: TRBJ2-7
V: TRBV5-1
D: TRBD1
size: few
CDR3: CASSSNSDRVPYEQYF
DNA: TGCGCCAGCAGCTCCAACTCTGACAGGGTACCCTACGAGCAGTACTTC

J: TRBJ2-7
V: TRBV20-1
D: .
size: .
CDR3: CSASDSGYEQYF
DNA: TGCAGTGCTAGTGATAGCGGCTACGAGCAGTACTTC

J: TRBJ2-2
V: TRBV5-1
D: TRBD1
size: few
CDR3: CASTGQGISGELFF
DNA: TGCGCCAGCACAGGACAGGGTATTTCCGGGGAGCTGTTTTTT

J: TRBJ2-2
V: TRBV9
D: .
size: .
CDR3: CASSVGTRVPGELFF
DNA: TGTGCCAGCAGCGTAGGAACCCGGGTCCCCGGGGAGCTGTTTTTT

J: TRBJ2-5
V: TRBV28
D: .
size: few
CDR3: CASRSEGFYETQYF
DNA: TGTGCCAGCAGATCGGAGGGCTTCTACGAGACCCAGTACTTC

J: TRBJ2-7
V: TRBV5-1
D: TRBD2
size: .
CDR3: CASSSTSGMFEQYF
DNA: TGCGCCAGCAGCTCCACTAGCGGGATGTTCGAGCAGTACTTC

J: TRBJ2-1
V: TRBV9
D: .
size: .
CDR3: CASSAPQFF
DNA: TGTGCCAGCAGTGCTCCCCAGTTCTTC

J: TRBJ1-4
V: TRBV20-1
D: .
size: few
CDR3: CSARDVVANEKLFF
DNA: TGCAGTGCTAGAGATGTGGTTGCAAATGAAAAACTGTTTTTT

J: TRBJ2-2
V: TRBV12-3/TRBV12-4
D: .
size: .
CDR3: CASSWGSGELFF
DNA: TGTGCCAGCAGTTGGGGGTCCGGGGAGCTGTTTTTT

J: TRBJ2-7
V: TRBV5-1
D: .
size: .
CDR3: CATFLGEQYF
DNA: TGCGCCACCTTTCTCGGCGAGCAGTACTTC

J: TRBJ2-1
V: TRBV5-5
D: .
size: few
CDR3: CASSMRDFEQFF
DNA: TGTGCCAGCAGCATGCGGGACTTTGAGCAGTTCTTC

J: TRBJ2-7
V: TRBV20-1
D: .
size: .
CDR3: CSARDGGGRPYEQYF
DNA: TGCAGTGCTAGAGATGGGGGCGGCAGACCCTACGAGCAGTACTTC